What follows are 15 T cell receptor beta chains derived from one specimen sequenced in a study of cytomegalovirus exposure and HLA in healthy donors. Here immunoSEQ multiplex PCR was the method, and the copy in TCRdb shows in-frame clones only, minus some. Of 200,000 to 300,000 clones in the sample, 90% were seen once. Input material: PBMCs. The origin of the receptors is a woman younger than 45 in good health and CMV-seronegative.

The chain carries TRBV14 and TRBJ2-7; a weak D match, TRBD1 (5 bases). V dropped 2 bases and J dropped 3 bases, with 11 bases sitting between them. Germline V gives CDR1 SGHDN, CDR2 FVKESK. This CDR3 is built from 14 residues. CDR3 DNA sequence: TGTGCCAGCAGCCAACTCAAAACAGGCTACGAGCAGTACTTC. Residues: CASSQLKTGYEQYF.

This clone was found a few times. This chain links TRBV19 with TRBJ2-7; 10 bases line up with TRBD1. CDR3 length: 14 residues. Germline trimming cut 5 bases from V and 1 base from J; bases unmatched to any gene: 2. Germline-derived CDR1 and CDR2 are LNHDA and SQIVND (reference sequence). For the CDR3, the DNA is TGTGCCAGTAGTGACAGGGGGCTGTCCTACGAGCAGTACTTC. It yields the protein CASSDRGLSYEQYF.

V usage is TRBV5-1 and J usage is TRBJ2-3; 8 bases match TRBD2. The V gene's germline CDR1 is SGHRS and CDR2 YFSETQ. V lost 1 base to trimming and J lost 4 bases; unmatched junction nucleotides: 5. This CDR3 is 15 amino acids long. CDR3 loop: CASSLSGGRSDTQYF. CDR3 bases: TGCGCCAGCAGCTTGTCGGGCGGGAGGTCAGATACGCAGTATTTT.

This chain connects TRBV7-9 to TRBJ1-1; D uncertain. V lost 0 bases to trimming and J lost 3 bases, with 11 bases between them. Germline CDR1 reads SEHNR; CDR2 reads FQNEAQ (reference sequence). The CDR3 runs to 15 residues. The CDR3 loop reads CASSLAHPRDTEAFF. The CDR3 coding sequence is TGTGCCAGCAGCTTAGCGCATCCTCGGGACACTGAAGCTTTCTTT.

The chain links TRBV5-1 to TRBJ1-5; TRBD1 is a possible D gene (5 bases). CDR1 is SGHRS and CDR2 is YFSETQ in the germline V gene. CDR3 length equals 13 residues. V shed 0 bases and J shed 7 bases, with 8 bases lying between them. The CDR3 nucleotides are TGCGCCAGCAGCTTGGAAGGGGTGCAGCCCCAGCATTTT. Translation: CASSLEGVQPQHF.

V is TRBV15 and J is TRBJ2-3, with 10 bases identical to TRBD2. Germline loops: CDR1 LNHNV, CDR2 YYDKDF (reference sequence). V dropped 0 bases and J dropped 0; count of bases not matched to a gene: 3. The CDR3 contains 17 residues. CDR3 sequence reads: CATSRDPSGRSTDTQYF. CDR3 coding DNA: TGTGCCACCAGCAGAGATCCTAGCGGGAGAAGCACAGATACGCAGTATTTT.

The chain uses TRBV27 and TRBJ2-7; maybe TRBD2 (5 bases). CDR3 length equals 14 residues. Trimming cost V 2 bases and J 4 bases, with 12 bases left between them. Germline V gives CDR1 MNHEY, CDR2 SMNVEV (reference sequence). The CDR3 bases are TGTGCCAGCAGTTTAGACGGGATTAATTACGAGCAGTACTTC. Translation: CASSLDGINYEQYF.

The rearrangement joins TRBV5-6 to TRBJ2-1; D unresolved. The CDR3 extends over 13 amino acids. Trimming took 0 bases from V and 3 from J, leaving 4 bases between them. Germline V CDR1 and CDR2: SGHDT, YYEEEE. Written as DNA, the CDR3 is TGTGCCAGCAGCTTGGTTGGCTACAATGAGCAGTTCTTC. This encodes CASSLVGYNEQFF.

The J gene is TRBJ2-5, the V gene TRBV7-9; 7 positions match TRBD1. The germline gives CDR1 SEHNR, CDR2 FQNEAQ (reference sequence). V lost 4 bases and J lost 5; bases outside the gene matches: 4. CDR3 length equals 13 residues. CDR3 sequence (DNA): TGTGCCAGCAGCTCGACAGGGCAGGAGACCCAGTACTTC. Translating gives CASSSTGQETQYF.

This chain links TRBV28 with TRBJ2-7, with a possible D match to TRBD2 (6 bases). CDR3 length: 15 amino acids. Trimming took off 6 bases at V and 3 bases at J, with 18 bases between the two ends. The germline V gene encodes CDR1 MDHEN and CDR2 SYDVKM. This CDR3 is CASRPPQWEDYEQYF. The CDR3 coding sequence is TGTGCCAGCAGACCCCCGCAGTGGGAGGACTACGAGCAGTACTTC.

The V gene is TRBV18, the J gene TRBJ2-5; TRBD1 is a possible D gene (6 bases). The V gene lost 0 bases and the J gene lost 2 bases, with 10 bases spanning the gap. The CDR3 totals 15 residues. Germline CDR1 reads KGHSH; CDR2 reads LQKENI. CDR3 DNA sequence: TGTGCCAGCTCACCACCGTCACAGGGTCAAGAGACCCAGTACTTC. Its translation: CASSPPSQGQETQYF.

The chain couples TRBV28 to TRBJ1-2; D is undetermined. Trimming cost V 7 bases and J 8 bases, with 17 bases left between them. In germline, CDR1 is MDHEN, CDR2 SYDVKM. The CDR3 totals 13 residues. The CDR3 is CASKGWAPGGYTF. CDR3 DNA: TGTGCCAGCAAGGGTTGGGCCCCCGGGGGCTACACCTTC.

The V and J genes are TRBV18 and TRBJ1-1; possible D gene TRBD1, 5 bases. The length of the CDR3 is 15 residues. From germline, CDR1 is KGHSH and CDR2 LQKENI. V lost 0 bases to trimming and J lost 1 base, with 9 bases between them. CDR3: CASSPPKGPNTEAFF. In DNA, the CDR3 is TGTGCCAGCTCACCACCGAAGGGACCGAACACTGAAGCTTTCTTT.

The chain uses TRBV29-1 and TRBJ2-3, with 8 positions matching TRBD2. CDR1 and CDR2 (germline): SQVTM, ANQGSEA. The CDR3 is made up of 14 amino acids. With 3 bases clipped from V and 1 base from J, the junction kept 3 bases outside the gene matches. In DNA form, the CDR3 reads TGCAGCGTTGATCCCGGGAGGGGCACAGATACGCAGTATTTT. Translation: CSVDPGRGTDTQYF.

CDR3 in amino acids: CASSYYSDSPGEKLFF. DNA for the CDR3: TGTGCCAGCAGTTACTATTCGGACAGTCCCGGGGAAAAACTGTTTTTT. V is TRBV6-5 and J is TRBJ1-4; tentative D call: TRBD1 (6 bases). There are 16 residues in the CDR3. Between the trimmed V and J ends, which lost 1 base and 8 bases, there was a span of 17 bases. Germline CDR1 reads MNHEY; CDR2 reads SVGAGI.